The count of the clone carrying this TCR beta chain is one. Its target is not known. 60 Vbeta and 13 Jbeta primers were used in PCR. The data were produced by immunoSEQ multiplex PCR, yet TCRdb's version contains in-frame clones alone and is incomplete. There are more than 90,000 clones in the sample; 70% occur only once, and around 8.2% lies in the top ten. The entry originates in a study of cytomegalovirus exposure and HLA in healthy donors. This CDR3 is built from 15 residues. Trimming took 0 bases from V and 1 from J, leaving 8 bases between them. Germline assignment: CDR1 LNHDA and CDR2 SQIVND (reference sequence). Study results and caveats: A link between a missense DCLRE1C variant and TCR beta V- and J-gene trimming emerged from a later analysis. Altogether, some 170 TCR beta chains were recorded as cytomegalovirus-associated.

The specimen sequenced was PBMCs. The V call is TRBV19, the J call TRBJ2-3; D possibly corresponds to TRBD1 (5 bases). This receptor was obtained from a man aged 25-40 years in good health and CMV-seropositive. The CDR3 DNA reads as TGTGCCAGTAGTATAGAAGGGGAAGGCACAGATACGCAGTATTTT. It encodes CASSIEGEGTDTQYF.